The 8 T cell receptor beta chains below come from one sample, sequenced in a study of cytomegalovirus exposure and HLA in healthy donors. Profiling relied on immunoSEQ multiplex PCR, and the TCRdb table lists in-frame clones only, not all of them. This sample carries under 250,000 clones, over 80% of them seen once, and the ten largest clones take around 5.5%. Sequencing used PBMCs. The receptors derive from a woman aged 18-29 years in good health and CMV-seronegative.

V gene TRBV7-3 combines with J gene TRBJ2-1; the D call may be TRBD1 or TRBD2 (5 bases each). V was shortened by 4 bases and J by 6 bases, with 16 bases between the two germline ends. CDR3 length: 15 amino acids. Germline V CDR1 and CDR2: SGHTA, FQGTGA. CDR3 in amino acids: CASSSGTSSANEQFF. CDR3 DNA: TGTGCCAGCAGCTCGGGGACCAGCTCCGCCAATGAGCAGTTCTTC. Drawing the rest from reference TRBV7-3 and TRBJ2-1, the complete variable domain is GAGVSQTPSNKVTEKGKYVELRCDPISGHTALYWYRQSLGQGPEFLIYFQGTGAADDSGLPNDRFFAVRPEGSVSTLKIQRTERGDSAVYLCASSSGTSSANEQFFGPGTRLTVL.

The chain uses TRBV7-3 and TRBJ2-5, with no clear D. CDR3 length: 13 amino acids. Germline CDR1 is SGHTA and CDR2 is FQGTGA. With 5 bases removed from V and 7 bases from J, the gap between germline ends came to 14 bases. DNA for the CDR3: TGTGCCAGCAGCCTCGGTCCTTCCGGGACCCAGTACTTC. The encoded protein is CASSLGPSGTQYF.

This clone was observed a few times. The CDR3 region is CASNPRDSYNEQFF. The CDR3 DNA sequence: TGTGCCAGCAACCCCCGGGACAGCTACAATGAGCAGTTCTTC. The chain has TRBV6-5 and TRBJ2-1, with 7 bases identical to TRBD1. The V segment lost 7 bases and the J segment 3 bases; nucleotides outside the gene matches: 6. Germline CDR1 is MNHEY and CDR2 is SVGAGI. The CDR3 spans 14 residues.

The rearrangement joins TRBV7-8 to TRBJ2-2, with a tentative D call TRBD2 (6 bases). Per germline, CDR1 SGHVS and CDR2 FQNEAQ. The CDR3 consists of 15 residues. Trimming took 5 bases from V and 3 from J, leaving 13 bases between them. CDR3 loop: CASSPRGMDTGELFF. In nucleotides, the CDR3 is TGTGCCAGCAGCCCGCGCGGGATGGACACCGGGGAGCTGTTTTTT.

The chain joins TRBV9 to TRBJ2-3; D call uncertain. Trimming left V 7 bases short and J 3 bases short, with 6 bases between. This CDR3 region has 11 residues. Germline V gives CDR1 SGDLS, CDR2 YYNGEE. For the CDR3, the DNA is TGTGCCAGCGGGTATACAGATACGCAGTATTTT. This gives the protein CASGYTDTQYF.

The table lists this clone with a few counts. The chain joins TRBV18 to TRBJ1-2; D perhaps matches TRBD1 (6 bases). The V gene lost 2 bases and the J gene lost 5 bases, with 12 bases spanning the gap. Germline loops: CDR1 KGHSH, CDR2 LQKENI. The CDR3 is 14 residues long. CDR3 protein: CASSPSNGQYGYTF. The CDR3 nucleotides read TGTGCCAGCTCACCATCGAACGGACAGTATGGCTACACCTTC.

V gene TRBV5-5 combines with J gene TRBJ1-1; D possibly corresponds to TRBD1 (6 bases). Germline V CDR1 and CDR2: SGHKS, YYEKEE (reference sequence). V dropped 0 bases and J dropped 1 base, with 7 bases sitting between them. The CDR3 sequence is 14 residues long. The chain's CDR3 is CASSLGTANTEAFF. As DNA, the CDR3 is TGTGCCAGCAGCTTGGGGACAGCGAACACTGAAGCTTTCTTT.

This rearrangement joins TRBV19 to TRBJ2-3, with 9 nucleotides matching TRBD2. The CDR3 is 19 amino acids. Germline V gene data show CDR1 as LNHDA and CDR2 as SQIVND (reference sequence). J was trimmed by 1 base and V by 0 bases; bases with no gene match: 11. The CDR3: CASSIEGSGSTSGTDTQYF. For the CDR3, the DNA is TGTGCCAGTAGTATAGAGGGTAGCGGGAGTACCTCCGGCACAGATACGCAGTATTTT.